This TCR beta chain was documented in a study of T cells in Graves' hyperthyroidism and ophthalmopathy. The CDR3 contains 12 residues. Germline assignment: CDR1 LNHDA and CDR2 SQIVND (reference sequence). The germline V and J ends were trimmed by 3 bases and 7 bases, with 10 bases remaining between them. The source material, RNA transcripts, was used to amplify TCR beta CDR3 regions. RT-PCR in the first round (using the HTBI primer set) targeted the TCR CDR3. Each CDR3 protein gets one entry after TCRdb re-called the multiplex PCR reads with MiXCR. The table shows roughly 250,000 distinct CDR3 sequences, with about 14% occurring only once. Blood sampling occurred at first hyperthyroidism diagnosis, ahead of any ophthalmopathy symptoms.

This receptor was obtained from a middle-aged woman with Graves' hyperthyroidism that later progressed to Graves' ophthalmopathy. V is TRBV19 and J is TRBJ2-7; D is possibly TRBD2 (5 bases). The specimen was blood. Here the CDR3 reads CASSILRREQYF. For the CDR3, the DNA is TGTGCCAGTAGTATCCTGCGGAGGGAGCAGTACTTC.